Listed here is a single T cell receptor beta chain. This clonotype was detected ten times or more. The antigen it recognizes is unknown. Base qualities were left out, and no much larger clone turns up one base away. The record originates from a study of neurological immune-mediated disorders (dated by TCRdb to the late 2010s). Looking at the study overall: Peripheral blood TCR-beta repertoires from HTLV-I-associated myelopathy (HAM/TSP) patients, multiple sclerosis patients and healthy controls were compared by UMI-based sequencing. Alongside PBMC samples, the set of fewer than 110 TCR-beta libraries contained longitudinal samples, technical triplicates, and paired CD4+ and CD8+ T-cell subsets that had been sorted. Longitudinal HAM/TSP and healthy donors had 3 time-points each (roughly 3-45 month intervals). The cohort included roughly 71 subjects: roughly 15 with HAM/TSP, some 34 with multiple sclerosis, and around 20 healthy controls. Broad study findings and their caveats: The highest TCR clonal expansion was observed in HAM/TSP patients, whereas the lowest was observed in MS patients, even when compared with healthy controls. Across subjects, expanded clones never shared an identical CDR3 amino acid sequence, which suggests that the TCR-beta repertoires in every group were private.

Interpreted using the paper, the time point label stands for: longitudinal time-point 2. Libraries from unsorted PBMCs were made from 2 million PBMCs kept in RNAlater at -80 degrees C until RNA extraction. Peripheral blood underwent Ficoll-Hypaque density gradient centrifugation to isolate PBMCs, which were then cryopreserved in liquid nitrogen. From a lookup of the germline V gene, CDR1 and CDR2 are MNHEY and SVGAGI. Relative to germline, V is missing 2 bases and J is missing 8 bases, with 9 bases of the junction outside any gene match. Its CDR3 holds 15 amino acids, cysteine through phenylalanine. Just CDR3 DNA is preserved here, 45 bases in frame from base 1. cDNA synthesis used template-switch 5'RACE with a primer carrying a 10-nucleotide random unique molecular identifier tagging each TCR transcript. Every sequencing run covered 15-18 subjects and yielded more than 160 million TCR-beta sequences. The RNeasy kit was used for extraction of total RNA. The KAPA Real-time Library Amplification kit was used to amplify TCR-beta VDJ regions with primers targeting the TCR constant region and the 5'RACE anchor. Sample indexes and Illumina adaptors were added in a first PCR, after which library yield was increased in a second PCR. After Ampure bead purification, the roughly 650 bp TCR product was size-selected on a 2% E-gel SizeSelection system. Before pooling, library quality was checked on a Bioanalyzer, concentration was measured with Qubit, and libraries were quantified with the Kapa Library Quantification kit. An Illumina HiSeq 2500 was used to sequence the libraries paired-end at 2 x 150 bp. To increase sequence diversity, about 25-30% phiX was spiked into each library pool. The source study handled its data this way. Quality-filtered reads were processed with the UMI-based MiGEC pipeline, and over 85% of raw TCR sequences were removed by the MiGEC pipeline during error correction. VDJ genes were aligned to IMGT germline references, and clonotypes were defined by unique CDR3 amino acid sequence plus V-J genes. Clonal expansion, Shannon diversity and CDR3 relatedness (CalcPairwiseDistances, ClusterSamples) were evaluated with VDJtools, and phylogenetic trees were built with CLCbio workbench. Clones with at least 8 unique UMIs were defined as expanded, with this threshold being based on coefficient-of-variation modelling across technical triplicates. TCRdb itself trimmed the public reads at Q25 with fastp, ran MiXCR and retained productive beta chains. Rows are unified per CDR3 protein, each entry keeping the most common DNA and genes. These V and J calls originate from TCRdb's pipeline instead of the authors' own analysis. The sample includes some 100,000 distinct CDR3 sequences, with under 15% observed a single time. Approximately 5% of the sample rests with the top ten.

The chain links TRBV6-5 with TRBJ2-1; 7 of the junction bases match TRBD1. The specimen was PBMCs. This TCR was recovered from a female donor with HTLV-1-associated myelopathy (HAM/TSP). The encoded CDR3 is CASSYTDRTGDEQFF. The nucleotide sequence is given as TGTGCCAGCAGTTACACCGACAGGACAGGTGATGAGCAGTTCTTC.